This T cell receptor (beta chain) appears in the sequencing data of a study of tumor and adjacent non-tumor tissue in lung cancer. CDR1 and CDR2 from the germline V gene are MGHRA and YSYEKL. CDR3 length equals 18 residues. Concerning this clonotype itself: At one end, the junction sequence differs from germline, possibly due to a read error.

The template was RNA from unsorted bulk tissue. Distant lung tissue was collected more than 3 cm away from the tumor edge. Donors were chemotherapy-naive, newly diagnosed lung cancer surgical patients in China, August–late 2014. A modified ARM-PCR protocol with three rounds of nested PCR amplified TCRbeta. TCRdb called the multiplex PCR reads again in MiXCR, with one record for every CDR3 protein. The sample lists 60,000 or so distinct CDR3 sequences, over 60% occurring once. The rearrangement joins TRBV4-1 to TRBJ1-3; D is possibly TRBD1 (6 bases). Sequenced material: distant non-tumor lung tissue. The receptor's source is a man in his 70s with non-small cell lung cancer. The CDR3 loop reads CASSKGVRELSSGNTVYF. As DNA, the CDR3 is TGCGCCAGCAGCAAGGGGGTAAGGGAGCTGAGCTCTGGAAACACCGTATATTTT.